One sample yielded the 22 T cell receptor beta chains listed below, sequenced in a study of CXCR3-negative and CXCR3-positive naive CD8 T cells. The TRB libraries of cDNA were built by UMI-labeled 5' RACE. TCRdb re-called the 5' RACE reads, yielding one record per CDR3 amino acid sequence without DNA. The sample spans approximately 90,000 distinct CDR3 sequences; the ten largest clones claim around 0.58%. Overall study findings and caveats: Naive cells with CXCR3 showed TRB CDR3s that were more hydrophobic than those in CXCR3-negative naive cells.

For these TCRs, the target antigens are not known. The sample consisted of naive CXCR3+ CD8+ T cells from blood. Regarding subset: CD45RO-CCR7+CD27+CD95- naive CD8+ T cells expressing CXCR3 (TNR3+). Receptor source: a human donor in good health. Some clones in this sample may be carry-over from other donors' samples.

The chain couples TRBV6-6 to TRBJ2-5. Germline values: CDR1 MNHNY, CDR2 SVGAGI (reference sequence). The length of the CDR3 is 17 residues. CDR3 loop: CASSQSAGVGGQETQYF.

The chain carries TRBV3-1 and TRBJ2-3; absent DNA, TCRdb's TRBD2 call cannot be checked. Per germline, CDR1 LGHDT and CDR2 YNNKEL (reference sequence). The CDR3 sequence is 16 residues long. The CDR3 here is CASSPPFGRGLDTQYF.

V usage is TRBV5-4 and J usage is TRBJ2-1; with no DNA, the TCRdb D assignment of TRBD1 cannot be verified. The germline V gene encodes CDR1 SGHNT and CDR2 YYREEE (reference sequence). The CDR3 is made up of 19 amino acids. The CDR3 sequence is CASSSYPISDRGIMNEQFF. The full variable domain, completed using reference TRBV5-4 and TRBJ2-1, is ETGVTQSPTHLIKTRGQQVTLRCSSQSGHNTVSWYQQALGQGPQFIFQYYREEENGRGNFPPRFSGLQFPNYSSELNVNALELDDSALYLCASSSYPISDRGIMNEQFFGPGTRLTVL.

The genes are TRBV11-2 and TRBJ2-5; the D call of TRBD1 rests on TCRdb alone, since no DNA is present to check it. The CDR3 covers 14 residues. Per germline, CDR1 SGHAT and CDR2 FQNNGV. The CDR3: CASSHPTEQETQYF.

This sequence joins TRBV19 and TRBJ1-1; the TCRdb call, TRBD1, lacks DNA for checking. CDR1 LNHDA and CDR2 SQIVND come from the germline V gene (reference sequence). CDR3 length: 13 amino acids. The CDR3 region is CASSYRGRTEAFF.

CDR3 sequence: CSARGTGNSYEQYF. The chain employs TRBV20-1 and TRBJ2-7; the D call from TCRdb, TRBD1, cannot be confirmed without DNA. The CDR3 sequence is 14 residues long. Germline V CDR1 and CDR2: DFQATT, SNEGSKA (reference sequence).

The chain carries TRBV6-2 or TRBV6-3 and TRBJ2-7. CDR3 size: 14 residues. CDR1 MNHEY and CDR2 SVGEGT come from the germline V gene. The CDR3 here is CASSWGTRLYGQYF.

This rearrangement joins TRBV14 to TRBJ2-5; lacking DNA, the TRBD2 call made by TCRdb goes unchecked. CDR1 and CDR2 (germline): SGHDN, FVKESK. This CDR3 comprises 18 residues. The CDR3 protein is CASSPARRTSGYQETQYF.

The CDR3 protein is CASSLGPVSYEQYF. This chain joins TRBV7-6 and TRBJ2-7. The length of the CDR3 is 14 residues. CDR1 is SGHVS, CDR2 FNYEAQ, per germline. Based on the CDR3 plus reference TRBV7-6 and TRBJ2-7, the full variable domain is GAGVSQSPRYKVTKRGQDVALRCDPISGHVSLYWYRQALGQGPEFLTYFNYEAQQDKSGLPNDRFSAERPEGSISTLTIQRTEQRDSAMYRCASSLGPVSYEQYFGPGTRLTVT.

The chain recombines TRBV4-1 with TRBJ2-3; TCRdb's D gene call, TRBD2, goes unchecked for lack of DNA. CDR1 is MGHRA and CDR2 is YSYEKL in the germline V gene. The CDR3 is 17 residues long. CDR3: CASSQELLAGGTDTQYF.

The chain carries TRBV28 and TRBJ2-1. This CDR3 has 12 amino acids. Per germline, CDR1 MDHEN and CDR2 SYDVKM. This CDR3 is CASSPSYNEQFF. The full variable domain, in which reference TRBV28 and TRBJ2-1 provide the parts outside the CDR3, is DVKVTQSSRYLVKRTGEKVFLECVQDMDHENMFWYRQDPGLGLRLIYFSYDVKMKEKGDIPEGYSVSREKKERFSLILESASTNQTSMYLCASSPSYNEQFFGPGTRLTVL.

This chain links TRBV28 with TRBJ2-3; TCRdb lists TRBD1, though no DNA is available to test this call. The CDR3 is 17 residues long. CDR1 is MDHEN and CDR2 is SYDVKM in the germline V gene. This CDR3 reads CASSLNPGTGPTDTQYF.

The chain couples TRBV7-9 to TRBJ2-2. The CDR3 covers 16 residues. Germline V gene lookup returns CDR1 SEHNR and CDR2 FQNEAQ (reference sequence). CDR3 protein: CASTNGLGDRTGELFF.

This chain connects TRBV6-5 to TRBJ1-4. CDR1 and CDR2 from the germline V gene are MNHEY and SVGAGI. The CDR3 is made up of 15 amino acids. CDR3 protein: CASSPRWATNEKLFF.

The chain recombines TRBV12-3 or TRBV12-4 with TRBJ2-1; the TCRdb D gene call, TRBD2, has no DNA to confirm it. This CDR3 is 20 amino acids long. Here the CDR3 reads CASSFLLAGDFRGSYNEQFF.

The V gene is TRBV2, the J gene TRBJ2-1; TCRdb designates TRBD1, a call that cannot be tested without DNA. This CDR3 has 12 residues. Germline V lookup: CDR1 SNHLY, CDR2 FYNNEI. This CDR3 is CASSEAWDRRFF.

The chain joins TRBV7-9 to TRBJ2-1. The CDR3 sequence is 14 residues long. Germline CDR1 SEHNR, CDR2 FQNEAQ (reference sequence). The CDR3 sequence: CASSLSGKPNEQFF.

This chain links TRBV12-3 or TRBV12-4 with TRBJ2-3; TCRdb picks TRBD2, but there is no DNA to check that call. The CDR3 runs to 14 residues. This CDR3 reads CASSLAAGADTQYF.

This chain uses TRBV7-2 with TRBJ2-7. This CDR3 contains 15 residues. In germline, CDR1 is SGHTA, CDR2 FQGNSA. CDR3 amino acids: CASSLVGGTPYEQYF.

The chain links TRBV28 to TRBJ1-2. This CDR3 contains 15 residues. Germline V gives CDR1 MDHEN, CDR2 SYDVKM. The CDR3 region is CASSLSLNYRYGYTF.

The chain couples TRBV20-1 to TRBJ2-7; the TCRdb D gene call, TRBD1, has no DNA to confirm it. Germline V gene lookup returns CDR1 DFQATT and CDR2 SNEGSKA (reference sequence). This CDR3 is built from 14 residues. CDR3 amino acids: CSARRDRGSYEQYF.

The chain couples TRBV23-1 to TRBJ1-2; with no DNA, the TCRdb D assignment of TRBD1 cannot be verified. TRBV23-1 is assigned to the ORF class and has an uncertain function. CDR3 length: 14 amino acids. CDR3: CASSHPTGEDGYTF.